This TCR beta chain was recovered during a study of T cells in women clearing cervical HPV infection. General study points: Effector/memory and HPV-specific T cells were not isolated, and association timing is unknown. Unknown T-cell numbers per sample may underlie the richness differences. TRBV6-7 abundance was lower in cases than controls (about 0.099% versus 0.16%).

About this clone: Its antigen is not known. The read is 3 residues too short to cover the CDR3 end, so that end is filled in from the germline J gene.

TCRdb's copy holds only in-frame clones and misses some; the assay was immunoSEQ multiplex PCR. Here the sample table reports roughly 35,000 clones. Germline V lookup: CDR1 MDHEN, CDR2 SYDVKM. CDR3 length: 15 residues. V was pared by 5 bases and J by 0 bases, with 12 bases between. The chain is built from TRBV28 and TRBJ2-3, with a tentative D call TRBD1 (5 bases). This sequence was found in a woman between 18 and 70 years old with a cervical HPV16 infection that either progressed to CIN3+ or cleared (not recorded which). Sequencing used blood buffy coat. CDR3 sequence: CASSIQGWSTDTQYF. The CDR3 DNA, read in part, is TGTGCCAGCAGTATCCAGGGTTGGAGCACAGATACG. Combining the CDR3 with reference TRBV28 and TRBJ2-3 gives the whole variable domain DVKVTQSSRYLVKRTGEKVFLECVQDMDHENMFWYRQDPGLGLRLIYFSYDVKMKEKGDIPEGYSVSREKKERFSLILESASTNQTSMYLCASSIQGWSTDTQYFGPGTRLTVL.